This T cell receptor beta chain was recovered during a study of CD8+ T cells in alopecia areata. Points from the study as a whole: Sequencing of scalp samples also captures resident alphabeta T cells of normal skin.

Obtained from alopecia areata patients were lesional scalp punch biopsies along with peripheral blood. This clone was counted once. No antigen is known for it. As the sequencing template, cDNA was produced by extracting RNA and reverse transcribing it. Sequenced by immunoSEQ multiplex PCR; TCRdb stores in-frame clones only, minus some. The repertoire holds 90,000 to 130,000 clones, about 60% seen once, with 20% to 25% in the top ten. Germline lookup yields CDR1 SGHDN and CDR2 FVKESK. V was cut by 2 bases and J by 8 bases, with 12 bases left in between. This CDR3 has 13 amino acids. This chain links TRBV14 with TRBJ1-1; D gene unclear. Source material: NKG2D-low CD8+ T cells sorted from blood. The TCR originated in a human donor with alopecia areata. CDR3 in amino acids: CASSQLARREAFF. CDR3 sequence (DNA): TGTGCCAGCAGCCAATTGGCCAGGAGGGAAGCTTTCTTT. Drawing the rest from reference TRBV14 and TRBJ1-1, the complete variable domain is EAGVTQFPSHSVIEKGQTVTLRCDPISGHDNLYWYRRVMGKEIKFLLHFVKESKQDESGMPNNRFLAERTGGTYSTLKVQPAELEDSGVYFCASSQLARREAFFGQGTRLTVV.